The present T cell receptor beta chain was sequenced within a study of regulatory T cells in long-lasting Graves disease (dated by TCRdb to the early 2020s). About the investigation overall: To count as having persistent Graves' disease, a patient had to have received antithyroid drug treatment for over 5 years with TSH receptor autoantibodies remaining persistently positive. Persistent Graves' disease patients were compared with newly diagnosed Graves' disease patients by peripheral blood TCR sequencing and RNA sequencing. The study was conducted in China and was registered as a clinical trial. A total of roughly 35 samples were covered by TCR sequencing, comprising roughly 13 persistent and 20 newly diagnosed Graves' disease patients. Antithyroid drugs had been taken for about 10.3 years on average by persistent Graves' disease patients in the clinical cohort.

The library was obtained by multiplex PCR. TCRdb lists the instrument as Illumina HiSeq 4000. CDR3 regions were amplified by Arm-PCR with iRepertoire HTBI primers to construct TCR beta libraries. Before sequencing, the PCR products went through gel purification. As for how the authors treated the data: Gene usage analysis of CDR3 amino acid clonotypes used the approximately 62 TRBV and more than 13 TRBJ segments found across samples. COPE and FqMerger were used to merge filtered high-quality paired reads into contigs. BLAST was used to align contigs to IMGT TRBV, TRBD and TRBJ reference genes, and CDR3 was defined according to IMGT. Any clonotype with a frequency above 0.1% was classified as a highly expanded clone. Shannon entropy served as the measure of repertoire diversity, while the Gini coefficient captured V-J evenness. Public clonotypes were defined as clonotypes shared by more than one individual. TCRdb redid the processing of the public reads, applying fastp at Q25 and MiXCR, and retained in-frame beta chains. Each entry merges the rows of one CDR3 protein and shows their most common DNA and genes. TCRdb assigned the V and J calls; the authors' analysis was not used. For this sample there are 300,000 to 400,000 distinct CDR3 sequences; about 20% appear just once. Roughly 27% of the sample is in the top ten clones.

This clonotype has more than one count but fewer than ten. It has no known antigen specificity. No base-level quality is on record; no much larger clone is a single base apart. Beyond this particular receptor, the publication reports: More public clonotypes were shared among persistent patients (roughly 2,900) than among newly diagnosed patients (roughly 1,000). Persistent disease showed preferential use of TRBV28, TRBJ1-2 and TRBJ2-5, whereas newly diagnosed disease favored TRBV20-1 and TRBJ2-1. Compared with newly diagnosed patients, persistent Graves' disease patients had lower TCR Shannon entropy and fewer highly expanded clones, which suggests clonal expansion. Sequencing and analysis were restricted to the TCR beta chain. Because the primary lesion, thyroid tissue, could not be accessed, the study looked at peripheral blood alone. As a limitation, the authors acknowledged that the small sample size may reduce accuracy.

CDR1 and CDR2 are drawn from the germline V gene: MNHEY, SVGAGI. The junction shows trimming of 2 bases on V and 0 bases on J, plus 5 bases between the germline ends. Reading from cysteine to phenylalanine, the CDR3 counts 15 amino acids. Only the CDR3 DNA stays, 45 bases, in frame from base 1. Interpreted using the paper, the time point label stands for: persistent/refractory GD, antithyroid drugs over 5 years with positive TRAb. For both TCR sequencing and RNA sequencing, RNA was extracted from PBMCs using TRIzol. The diagnosis of Graves' disease followed American Thyroid Association guidelines. The patients came from an endocrinology department in Xi'an, China. Each patient gave roughly 8.4 milliliters of peripheral blood, collected in an EDTA anticoagulant tube. Ficoll Paque Plus density gradient separation was used to isolate PBMCs, and no further T cell sorting was done. An Agilent 2100 Bioanalyzer and agarose gel were used to check RNA quality, while a NanoDrop 2000 measured RNA concentration.

The chain is made from TRBV6-5 and TRBJ1-6, with TRBD1 tentatively as D gene (5 bases match). The source material was peripheral blood mononuclear cells (PBMCs), sampled when the disease was refractory, from a patient treated with antithyroid drugs. The sequence came from a female donor with Graves disease. The encoded CDR3 is CASSYDSSYNSPLHF. The DNA sequence is given as TGTGCCAGCAGTTACGACAGCTCCTATAATTCACCCCTCCACTTT.